Included here is one TCR beta chain sequence, with context. Germline V gene data show CDR1 as SEHNR and CDR2 as FQNEAQ (reference sequence). The length of the CDR3 is 13 residues. V was shortened by 5 bases and J by 0 bases, with 7 bases between the two germline ends. The sample belongs to a study of OX40 agonist ivuxolimab in advanced cancers. Using immunoSEQ multiplex PCR, the repertoire was profiled, and TCRdb retains in-frame clones only, with some absent. The sample has fewer than 85,000 clones, 90% seen once; the top ten hold about a tenth. This receptor was obtained from an adult with an advanced solid tumor such as melanoma, head and neck, liver or kidney cancer. The J gene is TRBJ1-1, the V gene TRBV7-9; D is undetermined. The sample was CD4+ or CD8+ T cells sorted from blood, taken in a trial of the OX40 agonist ivuxolimab. The CDR3 bases are TGTGCCAGCAGCGGTATTATGAACACTGAAGCTTTCTTT. Translation: CASSGIMNTEAFF.